Below are 12 T cell receptor beta chains sequenced from a single sample in a study of T-cell reconstitution after alpha-beta-depleted transplantation in children. Library preparation (for TCRbeta) was performed with unique molecular identifiers. Each CDR3 protein is one row after TCRdb ran MiXCR on the PCR reads. The sample holds around 45,000 distinct CDR3 sequences; around 53% are singletons and the top ten take 30% to 40%. Sequencing was performed on peripheral blood, taken before TCRalphabeta/CD19-depleted stem cell transplant. Receptors were obtained from a boy in the first two years of life with SCID, due to receive a stem cell transplant.

There are a few counts of this clonotype. The chain combines TRBV4-3 with TRBJ1-3; 9 bases match TRBD1. Germline loops: CDR1 LGHNA, CDR2 YSLEER. The CDR3 has 18 amino acids. V trimming: 1 base; J trimming: 0 bases; junction bases outside the gene matches: 7. CDR3 sequence: CASSQVPGQGSSGNTIYF. The CDR3 nucleotides read TGCGCCAGCAGCCAAGTACCGGGACAGGGTAGCTCTGGAAACACCATATATTTT.

CDR3 sequence: CAMGPGRLWKDQPQHF. The CDR3 DNA reads TGTGCCATGGGCCCCGGGCGGCTCTGGAAGGATCAGCCCCAGCATTTT. The chain uses TRBV4-2 and TRBJ1-5; the D is unclear. The CDR3 is 16 residues long. V dropped 10 bases and J dropped 5 bases, with 24 bases sitting between them. Germline V gives CDR1 LGHNA, CDR2 YNFKEQ.

The J gene is TRBJ2-2, the V gene TRBV5-6; 7 positions match TRBD1. Trimming took 7 bases from V and 7 from J; bases not matched to a gene: 16. Germline values: CDR1 SGHDT, CDR2 YYEEEE. The CDR3 extends over 16 amino acids. The CDR3 region is CASGPLGQQHIGELFF. In DNA, the CDR3 is TGTGCCAGCGGCCCGCTGGGACAGCAACATATCGGGGAGCTGTTTTTT.

This clonotype has ten or more counts. The gene calls are TRBV5-6 and TRBJ1-1; D gene uncertain. V lost 0 bases and J 1 base, leaving 10 bases between the germline ends. The CDR3 has 15 amino acids. Germline CDR1 and CDR2: SGHDT and YYEEEE. In DNA form, the CDR3 reads TGTGCCAGCAGCTTGGTTGCTCAGCGGAACACTGAAGCTTTCTTT. As protein: CASSLVAQRNTEAFF.

This chain uses TRBV9 with TRBJ2-2, with TRBD2 matching over 9 bases. Per the germline V gene, CDR1 is SGDLS and CDR2 is YYNGEE. V lost 4 bases, J lost 6 bases, and 7 bases stayed unmatched. The CDR3 length is 15 residues. CDR3 loop: CASSWGGLAPGELFF. The CDR3 DNA sequence: TGTGCCAGCAGCTGGGGGGGACTAGCCCCCGGGGAGCTGTTTTTT.

CDR3: CSARDQASSYEQYF. CDR3 nucleotides: TGCAGTGCTAGAGATCAAGCCTCCTCATACGAGCAGTACTTC. V and J are TRBV20-1 and TRBJ2-7, with D uncertain. CDR1 and CDR2 (germline): DFQATT, SNEGSKA (reference sequence). The V end lost 0 bases, the J end lost 4 bases, and 13 bases lay between the germline ends. The CDR3 runs to 14 residues.

The chain carries TRBV10-3 and TRBJ2-1, with 9 bases identical to TRBD1. The CDR3 runs to 14 residues. Losses at the gene ends were 7 bases for V and 7 bases for J; bases not matched to a gene: 8. Germline lookup yields CDR1 ENHRY and CDR2 SYGVKD. The CDR3 spells CAITPGQGKNEQFF. CDR3 nucleotides: TGTGCCATCACCCCGGGACAGGGTAAAAATGAGCAGTTCTTC.

The chain joins TRBV20-1 to TRBJ1-5, with 10 bases aligning to TRBD1. The germline V gene has CDR1 DFQATT and CDR2 SNEGSKA (reference sequence). This CDR3 is built from 14 residues. The J segment lost 2 bases and the V segment lost 6 bases, leaving 4 bases of the junction unmatched. This CDR3 reads CSAPTGGGNQPQHF. The CDR3 nucleotides are TGCAGTGCGCCGACAGGGGGCGGCAATCAGCCCCAGCATTTT.

The sample holds a few counts of this clonotype. The chain joins TRBV6-1 to TRBJ2-3; 7 nucleotides line up with TRBD1. J lost 2 bases, V lost 6 bases, and 5 bases had no gene match. The CDR3 spans 14 residues. Germline loops: CDR1 MNHNS, CDR2 SASEGT. The CDR3 region has the DNA TGTGCCAGCAGGAGACAGGGAAACACAGATACGCAGTATTTT. Encoded protein: CASRRQGNTDTQYF.

A few counts support this clonotype. This CDR3 is CASSLTGVETQYF. In DNA, the CDR3 is TGTGCCAGCAGCTTAACAGGGGTAGAGACCCAGTACTTC. J is TRBJ2-5 and V is TRBV7-2; 7 bases match TRBD1. The germline V gene encodes CDR1 SGHTA and CDR2 FQGNSA. V was pared by 2 bases and J by 4 bases, with 1 base of the junction left unmatched. The CDR3 is 13 amino acids.

As concerns this clonotype: A much larger clone lies a single base off, so this may be a read error. J is TRBJ1-3 and V is TRBV13; D uncertain. V was pared by 8 bases and J by 1 base, with 15 bases between. This CDR3 comprises 15 residues. Germline V gene data show CDR1 as PRHDT and CDR2 as FYEKMQ (reference sequence). The CDR3 is CASGSPSYSGNTIYF. CDR3 nucleotides: TGTGCCAGCGGCTCGCCGAGCTATTCTGGAAACACCATATATTTT.

The CDR3 loop reads CASSPYLARQYF. CDR3 nucleotide sequence: TGTGCCAGCAGCCCATATCTAGCGAGGCAGTACTTC. This chain links TRBV11-2 with TRBJ2-7; D might be TRBD2 (6 bases). The CDR3 consists of 12 residues. V lost 5 bases and J lost 9, with 14 bases in between. CDR1 and CDR2 from the germline V gene are SGHAT and FQNNGV.